These T cell receptor beta chains were read from a single sample in a study of T cells after yellow fever vaccination. One entry per CDR3 protein, called by TCRdb with MiXCR from the 5' RACE reads. Among more than 95,000 distinct CDR3 sequences listed, around 6.7% were seen once. The specimen was CD4+ T cells sorted from PBMCs, collected more than 40 days after the first yellow fever vaccination. The origin of the receptors is a man aged 18-30 years who received the YFV17D yellow fever vaccine. Both conserved end residues are part of each CDR3. The D gene is left open where the match is weak. Clone size, where shown, is once, few, many, or a class for clones that have expanded.

d_call	v_call	clone_size	j_call	cdr3_nt	cdr3_aa
TRBD1	TRBV4-1	many	TRBJ1-1	TGCGCCAGCAGTCCAGGACAGGGGGCCCCGAAGACTGAAGCTTTCTTT	CASSPGQGAPKTEAFF
NA	TRBV2	many	TRBJ2-3	TGTGCCAGCAGCCCTCAGGAGGGGCAGTATTTT	CASSPQEGQYF
NA	TRBV7-8	many	TRBJ1-4	TGTGCCAGCAGCTTAGAGCCGGGGGTTTGGGAAAAACTGTTTTTT	CASSLEPGVWEKLFF
NA	TRBV7-2	many	TRBJ2-5	TGTGCCAGCAGTTCCCGTTACGGGGGAGAGACCCAGTACTTC	CASSSRYGGETQYF
TRBD2	TRBV5-4	few	TRBJ2-2	TGTGCCAGCACCAACTCGGGGGGCACCGGGGAGCTGTTTTTT	CASTNSGGTGELFF
NA	TRBV4-2	many	TRBJ2-3	TGTGCCAGCAGCCAGCGGACAGATACGCAGTATTTT	CASSQRTDTQYF
NA	TRBV20-1	many	TRBJ2-1	TGCAGTGCTTACAGGGTGGGTTACAATGAGCAGTTCTTC	CSAYRVGYNEQFF
NA	TRBV9	many	TRBJ2-7	TGTGCCAGCAGCGCCGGACTACTCACCTACGAGCAGTACTTC	CASSAGLLTYEQYF
NA	TRBV4-3	many	TRBJ2-7	TGCGCCAGCAGCCAAGAATCTCCGGGGCCCGACGGCTACGAGCAGTACTTC	CASSQESPGPDGYEQYF
TRBD1	TRBV4-1	many	TRBJ1-2	TGCGCCAGCAGCCAACAAGGGACAGGGGGCCAAGGAGGCTACACCTTC	CASSQQGTGGQGGYTF
NA	TRBV5-1	many	TRBJ1-4	TGCGCCAGCAGCCCCGGTGGGGTGGCAACTAATGAAAAACTGTTTTTT	CASSPGGVATNEKLFF
TRBD1	TRBV30	few	TRBJ1-5	TGTGCCTGGAGTCCGACCCTAACAGGGGGCCTTCAGCCCCAGCATTTT	CAWSPTLTGGLQPQHF
NA	TRBV6-1	many	TRBJ2-3	TGTGCCAGCAGTGCAGAAACGACGCAGTATTTT	CASSAETTQYF
NA	TRBV6-5	many	TRBJ1-5	TGTGCCAGCAGTATAAGTTATAGCAATCAGCCCCAGCATTTT	CASSISYSNQPQHF
NA	TRBV6-1	many	TRBJ2-3	TGTGCCAGCAGTGATCCGGCAGGGATTACAGATACGCAGTATTTT	CASSDPAGITDTQYF
NA	TRBV5-5	many	TRBJ1-2	TGTGCCAGCAGCAGGACAGACTATGGCTACACCTTC	CASSRTDYGYTF
NA	TRBV7-9	many	TRBJ1-2	TGTGCCAGCAGCCTTCAGACTTCCTATGGCTACACCTTC	CASSLQTSYGYTF
NA	TRBV20-1	many	TRBJ1-6	TGCAGTGCCAGGCCTCTGGGTGGCCGGAATTCACCCCTCCACTTT	CSARPLGGRNSPLHF
NA	TRBV4-2	many	TRBJ2-3	TGTGCCAGCAGCCAAGATGCCTACCGAGGGTCAACACCGCAGCCGTCGCAGTATTTT	CASSQDAYRGSTPQPSQYF
NA	TRBV25-1	many	TRBJ1-5	TGTGCCAGCAGTGATGAGACAGATACTCAGCCCCAGCATTTT	CASSDETDTQPQHF
TRBD1	TRBV12-3/TRBV12-4	many	TRBJ1-1	TGTGCCAGCAGTTATGACAGGGTGACGAACACTGAAGCTTTCTTT	CASSYDRVTNTEAFF
TRBD1	TRBV12-3/TRBV12-4	many	TRBJ2-5	TGTGCCAGCAGTTCCCGGGACAGGGCTGAGCAAGAGACCCAGTACTTC	CASSSRDRAEQETQYF
NA	TRBV12-3/TRBV12-4	few	TRBJ2-7	TGTGCCAGCAGTTTCTTCGGACAGTCCTACGAGCAGTACTTC	CASSFFGQSYEQYF
TRBD2	TRBV3-1	many	TRBJ2-5	TGTGCCAGCAGCAAAGAGCTACTAGCGGTACAAGAGACCCAGTACTTC	CASSKELLAVQETQYF
TRBD1	TRBV5-1	NA	TRBJ2-7	TGCGCCAGCAGCTTGGTGGGACAGAGCTCCTACGAGCAGTACTTC	CASSLVGQSSYEQYF